This T cell receptor (beta chain) was obtained from a study of T cells after yellow fever vaccination. The study, taken as a whole, reports: Most clones from primary vaccination were detected again post-booster (around 96% CD4, 88% CD8). Weaker, the secondary response peaked sooner, at day 5 versus 15.

As concerns this clonotype: The antigen remains undetermined.

V gave up 6 bases and J gave up 8 bases; unmatched junction bases: 6. This CDR3 contains 13 residues. CDR1 and CDR2 from the germline V gene are MDHEN and SYDVKM. TCRdb reprocessed the 5' RACE reads with MiXCR, giving one entry per CDR3 protein. Altogether 500,000 to 650,000 distinct CDR3 sequences are present, roughly a sixth being singletons, with the ten largest covering around a sixth. This chain joins TRBV28 and TRBJ1-2; TRBD1 aligns across 10 bases. The sequence came from a man younger than 35 who received the YFV17D yellow fever vaccine. The specimen was PBMCs, collected about 5 days after the first yellow fever vaccination. The CDR3 protein is CASRTGTGDGYTF. CDR3 sequence (DNA): TGTGCCAGCAGGACCGGGACAGGGGACGGCTACACCTTC.